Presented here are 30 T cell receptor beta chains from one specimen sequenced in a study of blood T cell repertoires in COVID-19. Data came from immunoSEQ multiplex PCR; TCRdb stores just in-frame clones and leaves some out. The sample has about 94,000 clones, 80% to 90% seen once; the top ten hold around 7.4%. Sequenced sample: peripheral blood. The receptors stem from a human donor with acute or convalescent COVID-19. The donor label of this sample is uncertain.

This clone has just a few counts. The CDR3 nucleotides read TGTGCCACCGGACAGACTGGAAACACCATATATTTT. Translated, it gives CATGQTGNTIYF. The gene calls are TRBV10-3 and TRBJ1-3; D perhaps matches TRBD1 (6 bases). Germline loops: CDR1 ENHRY, CDR2 SYGVKD. The V and J ends lost 10 bases and 2 bases respectively, with 9 bases between them. The CDR3 covers 12 residues.

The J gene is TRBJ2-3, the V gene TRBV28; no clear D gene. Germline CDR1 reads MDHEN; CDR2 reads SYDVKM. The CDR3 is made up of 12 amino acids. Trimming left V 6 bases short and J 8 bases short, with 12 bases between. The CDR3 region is CASRDGSGTQYF. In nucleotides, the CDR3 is TGTGCCAGCAGAGACGGTTCAGGTACGCAGTATTTT.

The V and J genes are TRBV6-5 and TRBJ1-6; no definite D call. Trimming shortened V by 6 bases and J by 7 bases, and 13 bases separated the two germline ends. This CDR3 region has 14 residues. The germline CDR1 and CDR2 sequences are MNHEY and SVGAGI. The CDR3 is CASRPATGNSPLHF. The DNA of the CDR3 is TGTGCCAGCAGGCCCGCGACGGGGAATTCACCCCTCCACTTT.

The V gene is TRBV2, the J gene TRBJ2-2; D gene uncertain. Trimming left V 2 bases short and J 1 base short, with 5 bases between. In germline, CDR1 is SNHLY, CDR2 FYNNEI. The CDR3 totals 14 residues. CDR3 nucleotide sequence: TGTGCCAGCAGTGAATCAGAGAACACCGGGGAGCTGTTTTTT. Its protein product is CASSESENTGELFF.

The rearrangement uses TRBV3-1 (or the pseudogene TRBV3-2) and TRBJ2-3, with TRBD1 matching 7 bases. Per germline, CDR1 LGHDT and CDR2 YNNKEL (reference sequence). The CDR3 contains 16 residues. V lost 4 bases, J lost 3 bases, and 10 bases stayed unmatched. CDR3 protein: CASSPRTGERTDTQYF. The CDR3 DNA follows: TGTGCCAGCAGCCCCCGAACAGGGGAGAGAACAGATACGCAGTATTTT.

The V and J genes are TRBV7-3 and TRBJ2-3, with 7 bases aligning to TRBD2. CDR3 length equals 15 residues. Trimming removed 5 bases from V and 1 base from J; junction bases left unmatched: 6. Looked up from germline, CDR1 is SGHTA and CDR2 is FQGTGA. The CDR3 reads CASSLWGGGTDTQYF. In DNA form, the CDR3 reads TGTGCCAGCAGCCTGTGGGGGGGAGGCACAGATACGCAGTATTTT.

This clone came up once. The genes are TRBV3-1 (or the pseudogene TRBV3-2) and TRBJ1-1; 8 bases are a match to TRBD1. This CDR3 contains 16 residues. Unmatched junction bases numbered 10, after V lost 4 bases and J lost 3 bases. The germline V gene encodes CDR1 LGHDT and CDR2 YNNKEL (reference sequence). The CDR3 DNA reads TGTGCCAGCAGCCTACAGGGGGGTTTTCGTGACACTGAAGCTTTCTTT. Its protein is CASSLQGGFRDTEAFF.

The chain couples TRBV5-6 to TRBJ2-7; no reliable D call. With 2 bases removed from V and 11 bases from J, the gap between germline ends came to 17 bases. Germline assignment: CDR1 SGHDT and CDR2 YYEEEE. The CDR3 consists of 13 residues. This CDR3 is CASSLGLGSREYF. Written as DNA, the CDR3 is TGTGCCAGCAGCTTAGGTCTAGGAAGTCGGGAGTACTTC.

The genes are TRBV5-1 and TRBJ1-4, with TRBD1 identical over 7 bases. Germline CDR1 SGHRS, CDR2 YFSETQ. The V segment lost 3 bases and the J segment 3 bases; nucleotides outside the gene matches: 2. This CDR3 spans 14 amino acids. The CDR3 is CASSSGQPNEKLFF. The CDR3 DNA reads TGCGCCAGCAGCTCGGGACAGCCTAATGAAAAACTGTTTTTT.

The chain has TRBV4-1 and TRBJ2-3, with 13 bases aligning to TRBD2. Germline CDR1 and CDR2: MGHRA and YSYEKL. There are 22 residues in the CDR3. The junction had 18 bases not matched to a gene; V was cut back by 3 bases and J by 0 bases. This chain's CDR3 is CASSHPLPQLAGGTSSTDTQYF. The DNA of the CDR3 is TGCGCCAGCAGCCATCCACTACCCCAACTAGCGGGGGGGACCTCTAGCACAGATACGCAGTATTTT.

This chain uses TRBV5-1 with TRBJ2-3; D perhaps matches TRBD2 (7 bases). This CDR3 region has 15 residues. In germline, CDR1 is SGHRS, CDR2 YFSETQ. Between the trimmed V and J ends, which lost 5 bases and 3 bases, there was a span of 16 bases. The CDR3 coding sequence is TGCGCCAGCAGATCAGGTGGGGGGGCTACAGATACGCAGTATTTT. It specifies CASRSGGGATDTQYF.

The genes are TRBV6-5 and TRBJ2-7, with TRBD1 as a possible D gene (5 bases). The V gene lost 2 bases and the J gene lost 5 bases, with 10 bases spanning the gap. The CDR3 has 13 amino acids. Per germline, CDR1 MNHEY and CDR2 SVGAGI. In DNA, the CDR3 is TGTGCCAGCAGTTACCCCGACAGAAACGAGCAGTACTTC. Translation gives CASSYPDRNEQYF.

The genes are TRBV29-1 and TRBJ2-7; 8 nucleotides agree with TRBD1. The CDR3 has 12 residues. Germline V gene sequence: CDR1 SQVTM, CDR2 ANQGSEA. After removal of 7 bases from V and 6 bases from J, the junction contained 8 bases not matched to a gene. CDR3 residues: CSAPGTGSEQYF. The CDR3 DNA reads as TGCAGCGCCCCAGGGACAGGCTCCGAGCAGTACTTC.

CDR3 in DNA: TGTGCCAGCAGCGCCCGGCCGGGCTCCTACGAGCAGTACTTC. As protein: CASSARPGSYEQYF. The chain carries TRBV27 and TRBJ2-7; D not certain. Between the trimmed V and J ends, which lost 6 bases and 0 bases, there was a span of 12 bases. The CDR3 covers 14 residues. The germline gives CDR1 MNHEY, CDR2 SMNVEV (reference sequence).

The CDR3 DNA is TGTGCCAGCATCGTTAGCGGAGCCCGGTCCGAGCAGTACTTC. Translation gives CASIVSGARSEQYF. This chain links TRBV28 with TRBJ2-7; a weak D match, TRBD2 (6 bases). V lost 7 bases to trimming and J lost 6 bases, with 19 bases between them. Germline CDR1 and CDR2: MDHEN and SYDVKM. CDR3 size: 14 residues.

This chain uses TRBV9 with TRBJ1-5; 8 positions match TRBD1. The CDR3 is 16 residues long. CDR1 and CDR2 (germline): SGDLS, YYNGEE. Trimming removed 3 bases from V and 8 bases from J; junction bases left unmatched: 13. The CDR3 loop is CASSATGQAPSEPQHF. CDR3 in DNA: TGTGCCAGCAGCGCAACGGGACAGGCTCCGTCGGAGCCCCAGCATTTT.

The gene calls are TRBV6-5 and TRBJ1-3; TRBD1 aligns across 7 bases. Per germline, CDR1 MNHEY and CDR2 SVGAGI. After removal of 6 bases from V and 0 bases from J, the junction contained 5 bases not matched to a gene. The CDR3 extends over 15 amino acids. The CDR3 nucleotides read TGTGCCAGCAGCCTCGGGACAGCCTCTGGAAACACCATATATTTT. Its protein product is CASSLGTASGNTIYF.

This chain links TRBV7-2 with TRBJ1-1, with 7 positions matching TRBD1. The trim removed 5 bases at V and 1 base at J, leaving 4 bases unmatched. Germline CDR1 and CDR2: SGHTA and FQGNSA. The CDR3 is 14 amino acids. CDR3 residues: CASSPYRGNTEAFF. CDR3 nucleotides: TGTGCCAGCAGCCCCTACAGGGGGAACACTGAAGCTTTCTTT.

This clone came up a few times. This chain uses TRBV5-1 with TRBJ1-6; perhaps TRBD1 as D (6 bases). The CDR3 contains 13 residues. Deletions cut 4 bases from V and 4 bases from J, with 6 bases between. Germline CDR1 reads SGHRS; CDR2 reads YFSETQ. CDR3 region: CASSQGYNSPLHF. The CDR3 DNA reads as TGCGCCAGCAGCCAGGGGTATAATTCACCCCTCCACTTT. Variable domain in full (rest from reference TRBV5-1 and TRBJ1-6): KAGVTQTPRYLIKTRGQQVTLSCSPISGHRSVSWYQQTPGQGLQFLFEYFSETQRNKGNFPGRFSGRQFSNSRSEMNVSTLELGDSALYLCASSQGYNSPLHFGNGTRLTVT.

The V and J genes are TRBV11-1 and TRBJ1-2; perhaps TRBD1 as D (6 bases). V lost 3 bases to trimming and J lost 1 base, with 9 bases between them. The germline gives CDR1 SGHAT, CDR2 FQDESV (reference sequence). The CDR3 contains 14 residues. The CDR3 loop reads CASSFSDSNYGYTF. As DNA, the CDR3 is TGTGCCAGCAGCTTTTCGGACAGTAACTATGGCTACACCTTC.

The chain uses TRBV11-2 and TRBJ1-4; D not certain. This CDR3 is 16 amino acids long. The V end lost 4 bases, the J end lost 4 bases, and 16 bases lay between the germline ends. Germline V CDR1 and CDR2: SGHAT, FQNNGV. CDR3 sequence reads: CASSSLSGTVNEKLFF. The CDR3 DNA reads TGTGCCAGCAGCTCCCTAAGCGGCACAGTTAATGAAAAACTGTTTTTT.

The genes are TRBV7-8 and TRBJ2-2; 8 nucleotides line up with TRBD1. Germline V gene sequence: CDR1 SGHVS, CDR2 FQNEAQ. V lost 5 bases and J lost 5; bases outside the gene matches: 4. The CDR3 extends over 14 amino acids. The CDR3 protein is CASSGRTGTGELFF. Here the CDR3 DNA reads TGTGCCAGCAGCGGACGGACAGGGACCGGGGAGCTGTTTTTT.

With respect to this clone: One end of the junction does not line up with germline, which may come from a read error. The CDR3 nucleotides read TGTGCCAGCAGATTAAGGCCCCAGGATAACGAAGCTTTCTTT. It translates to CASRLRPQDNEAFF. The gene calls are TRBV7-3 and TRBJ1-1; D not certain. The CDR3 spans 14 residues. The germline V gene has CDR1 SGHTA and CDR2 FQGTGA.

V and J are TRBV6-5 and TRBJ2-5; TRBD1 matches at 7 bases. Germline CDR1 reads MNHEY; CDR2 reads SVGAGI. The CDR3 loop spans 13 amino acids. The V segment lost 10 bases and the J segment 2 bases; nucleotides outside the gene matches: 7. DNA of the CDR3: TGTGCCACTTCCGTGGACAGGCAAGAGACCCAGTACTTC. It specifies CATSVDRQETQYF.

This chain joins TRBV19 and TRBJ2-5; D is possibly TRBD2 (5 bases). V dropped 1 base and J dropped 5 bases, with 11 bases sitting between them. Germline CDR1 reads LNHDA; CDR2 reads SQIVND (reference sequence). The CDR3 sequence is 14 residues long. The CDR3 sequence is CASSIGGVGETQYF. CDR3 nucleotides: TGTGCCAGTAGTATAGGGGGAGTTGGGGAGACCCAGTACTTC.

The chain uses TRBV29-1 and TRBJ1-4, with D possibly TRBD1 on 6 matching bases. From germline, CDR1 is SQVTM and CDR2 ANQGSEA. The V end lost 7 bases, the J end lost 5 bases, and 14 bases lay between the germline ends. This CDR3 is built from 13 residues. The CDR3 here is CSAMTGGNEKLFF. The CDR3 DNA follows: TGCAGCGCCATGACAGGAGGAAATGAAAAACTGTTTTTT.

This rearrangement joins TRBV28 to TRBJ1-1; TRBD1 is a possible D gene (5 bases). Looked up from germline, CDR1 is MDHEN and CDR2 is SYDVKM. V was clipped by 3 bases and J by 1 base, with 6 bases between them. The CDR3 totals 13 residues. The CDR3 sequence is CASSFQGNTEAFF. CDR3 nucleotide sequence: TGTGCCAGCAGTTTTCAGGGGAACACTGAAGCTTTCTTT.

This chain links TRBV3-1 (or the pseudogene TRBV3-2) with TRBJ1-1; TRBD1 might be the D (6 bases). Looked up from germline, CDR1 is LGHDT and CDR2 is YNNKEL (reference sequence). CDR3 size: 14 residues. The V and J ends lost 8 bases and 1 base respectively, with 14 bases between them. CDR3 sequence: CASQWGLTNTEAFF. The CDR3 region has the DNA TGTGCCAGCCAATGGGGGCTAACGAACACTGAAGCTTTCTTT.

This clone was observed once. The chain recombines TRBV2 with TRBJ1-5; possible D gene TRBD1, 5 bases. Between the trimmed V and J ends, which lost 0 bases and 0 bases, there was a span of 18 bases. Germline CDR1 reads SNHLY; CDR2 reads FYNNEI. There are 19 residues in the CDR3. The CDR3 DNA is TGTGCCAGCAGTGAAGCGCTCTACGACAGTCGGTATAGCAATCAGCCCCAGCATTTT. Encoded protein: CASSEALYDSRYSNQPQHF.

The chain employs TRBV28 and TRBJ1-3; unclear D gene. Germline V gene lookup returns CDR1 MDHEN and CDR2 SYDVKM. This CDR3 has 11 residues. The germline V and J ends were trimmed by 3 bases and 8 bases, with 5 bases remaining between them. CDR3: CASSFADTIYF. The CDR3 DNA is TGTGCCAGCAGTTTCGCGGACACCATATATTTT.